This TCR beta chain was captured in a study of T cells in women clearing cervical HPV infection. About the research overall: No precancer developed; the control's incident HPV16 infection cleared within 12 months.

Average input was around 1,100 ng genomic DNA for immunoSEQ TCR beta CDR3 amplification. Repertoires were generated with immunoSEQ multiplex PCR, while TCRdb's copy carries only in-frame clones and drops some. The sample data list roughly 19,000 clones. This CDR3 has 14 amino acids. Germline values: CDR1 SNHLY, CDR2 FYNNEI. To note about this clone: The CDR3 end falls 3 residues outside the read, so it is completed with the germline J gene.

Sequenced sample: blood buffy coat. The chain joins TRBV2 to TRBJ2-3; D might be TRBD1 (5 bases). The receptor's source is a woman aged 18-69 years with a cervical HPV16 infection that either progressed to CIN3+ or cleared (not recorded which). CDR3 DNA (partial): TGTGCCAGCGGCAGGGTCGAAAGCAATCAGCCG. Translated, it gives CASGRVESNQP. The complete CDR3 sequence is CASGRVESNQPQYF. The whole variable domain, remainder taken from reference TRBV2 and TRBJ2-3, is EPEVTQTPSHQVTQMGQEVILRCVPISNHLYFYWYRQILGQKVEFLVSFYNNEISEKSEIFDDQFSVERPDGSNFTLKIRSTKLEDSAMYFCASGRVESNQPQYFGPGTRLTVL.